The present T cell receptor beta chain was sequenced within a study of early T cells in non-severe SARS-CoV-2 infection. The overall study: Sequencing of unsorted whole blood was done on bulk RNA, leaving chains unpaired.

TCRdb re-called the 5' RACE reads with MiXCR, one entry per CDR3 protein. Of some 42,000 distinct CDR3 sequences in the sample, roughly 6% are singletons; the top ten hold more than 7.5%. From germline, CDR1 is SGHTA and CDR2 FQGNSA. Trimming cost V 1 base and J 4 bases, with 10 bases left between them. The CDR3 runs to 15 residues. This clonotype was seen ten or more times. The TCR comes from an adult who was a healthcare worker with PCR-confirmed SARS-CoV-2 infection or an uninfected control (not recorded which). The input for sequencing was whole blood, taken at baseline. The chain links TRBV7-2 to TRBJ2-2; maybe TRBD2 (6 bases). The CDR3 DNA reads TGTGCCAGCAGCTTAGGACTAGGGTCCACCGGGGAGCTGTTTTTT. This encodes CASSLGLGSTGELFF.